These 28 T cell receptor beta chains originate from one sample sequenced in a study of blood T cell repertoires in COVID-19. Profiled with immunoSEQ multiplex PCR; TCRdb holds only in-frame clones, not every one. The sample records about 210,000 clones, roughly 90% being singletons. The sample was peripheral blood. The receptors stem from a man between 18 and 35 years old with active or convalescent COVID-19.

CDR3 sequence (DNA): TGCGCCAGCGGACTGGCACCAGGAGGGAGGGGCTACACCTTC. Translating gives CASGLAPGGRGYTF. V and J are TRBV5-1 and TRBJ1-2, with D unclear. Germline loops: CDR1 SGHRS, CDR2 YFSETQ. Trimming took 7 bases from V and 8 from J, leaving 21 bases between them. CDR3 length: 14 residues.

The chain links TRBV11-2 to TRBJ2-1; 12 bases agree with TRBD2. Losses at the gene ends were 4 bases for V and 0 bases for J; bases not matched to a gene: 7. The CDR3 covers 18 residues. Per the germline V gene, CDR1 is SGHAT and CDR2 is FQNNGV. DNA of the CDR3: TGTGCCAGCAGCTCACGACTAGCGGGAGTGGGCTCCTACAATGAGCAGTTCTTC. Its protein product is CASSSRLAGVGSYNEQFF.

The chain joins TRBV9 to TRBJ2-3, with a tentative D call TRBD1 (5 bases). The CDR3 has 15 residues. Trimming stripped 0 bases from V and 0 bases from J, with 8 bases between. CDR1 and CDR2 (germline): SGDLS, YYNGEE. The CDR3 DNA sequence: TGTGCCAGCAGCGTAGGACAGATTAGCACAGATACGCAGTATTTT. Protein product: CASSVGQISTDTQYF.

The chain carries TRBV7-8 and TRBJ1-1; possibly TRBD1 for D (6 bases). The CDR3 is made up of 19 amino acids. V was shortened by 2 bases and J by 0 bases, with 22 bases between the two germline ends. Germline V gene lookup returns CDR1 SGHVS and CDR2 FQNEAQ. In DNA, the CDR3 is TGTGCCAGCAGCTTATGGCGCGGGGGCAGAACCTACCTGAACACTGAAGCTTTCTTT. Protein: CASSLWRGGRTYLNTEAFF.

This chain connects TRBV11-1 to TRBJ2-7; no definite D call. Looked up from germline, CDR1 is SGHAT and CDR2 is FQDESV (reference sequence). The CDR3 is 13 amino acids. The V and J ends lost 1 base and 6 bases respectively, with 10 bases between them. The CDR3 DNA sequence: TGTGCCAGCAGCTTAGTTGTTTTCGGCGAGCAGTACTTC. Protein: CASSLVVFGEQYF.

The count of this clone is one. The rearrangement links TRBV11-2 to TRBJ2-1; 8 bases are a match to TRBD2. The length of the CDR3 is 15 residues. The ends lost 5 bases at V and 6 bases at J; junction bases unmatched: 9. Germline CDR1 reads SGHAT; CDR2 reads FQNNGV. The CDR3 sequence is CASSAEGLVGNEQFF. The CDR3 coding sequence is TGTGCCAGCAGCGCCGAGGGACTAGTCGGCAATGAGCAGTTCTTC.

V gene TRBV18 combines with J gene TRBJ1-4, with no clear D. Germline V gives CDR1 KGHSH, CDR2 LQKENI. This CDR3 has 15 amino acids. The V gene lost 0 bases and the J gene lost 7 bases, with 12 bases spanning the gap. The CDR3 coding sequence is TGTGCCAGCTCACCACCGTCGGGTGGTCTTGAAAAACTGTTTTTT. Translating gives CASSPPSGGLEKLFF.

V gene TRBV15 combines with J gene TRBJ2-1; TRBD2 matches at 10 bases. V was clipped by 4 bases and J by 7 bases; unmatched bases: 4. The CDR3 loop spans 14 amino acids. Per germline, CDR1 LNHNV and CDR2 YYDKDF (reference sequence). The CDR3 loop reads CATSKGLADNEQFF. In nucleotides, the CDR3 is TGTGCCACCAGCAAAGGACTAGCGGATAATGAGCAGTTCTTC.

The rearrangement links TRBV29-1 to TRBJ2-7, with D possibly TRBD1 on 6 matching bases. CDR1 and CDR2 from the germline V gene are SQVTM and ANQGSEA. The V end was cut by 0 bases, the J end by 3 bases, with 15 bases between. The CDR3 spans 15 residues. CDR3 protein: CSVEDLVRGYYEQYF. The CDR3 DNA reads TGCAGCGTTGAAGATCTGGTCAGGGGATACTACGAGCAGTACTTC.

The rearrangement uses TRBV5-1 and TRBJ2-2, with D hard to call. Germline CDR1 reads SGHRS; CDR2 reads YFSETQ. The ends were cut back, 4 bases at V and 0 bases at J, with 10 bases in the middle. The CDR3 sequence is 15 residues long. The CDR3 DNA sequence: TGCGCCAGCAGCGCGAGACAATCGAACACCGGGGAGCTGTTTTTT. Protein: CASSARQSNTGELFF.

CDR3 amino acids: CASSHLGQRNTIYF. The CDR3 coding sequence is TGTGCCAGCAGCCACCTTGGGCAGCGAAACACCATATATTTT. V usage is TRBV3-1 (or the pseudogene TRBV3-2) and J usage is TRBJ1-3; no clear D. Germline loops: CDR1 LGHDT, CDR2 YNNKEL (reference sequence). V dropped 3 bases and J dropped 5 bases, with 11 bases sitting between them. CDR3 length equals 14 residues.

V is TRBV7-3 and J is TRBJ2-3, with 11 bases lining up with TRBD2. The CDR3 contains 17 residues. Germline-derived CDR1 and CDR2 are SGHTA and FQGTGA. The V segment lost 5 bases and the J segment 5 bases; nucleotides outside the gene matches: 12. This CDR3 reads CASSPRVSSGRLDTQYF. The CDR3 region has the DNA TGTGCCAGCAGCCCTAGGGTATCTAGCGGGAGGTTAGATACGCAGTATTTT.

The CDR3: CASSLQGGGEKLFF. The CDR3 DNA follows: TGTGCCAGCAGCTTACAGGGGGGCGGTGAAAAACTGTTTTTT. J is TRBJ1-4 and V is TRBV11-2; 7 bases map to TRBD1. The V and J ends lost 2 bases and 7 bases, in that order; junction bases with no gene match: 4. Germline values: CDR1 SGHAT, CDR2 FQNNGV. This CDR3 has 14 residues.

V usage is TRBV20-1 and J usage is TRBJ1-3; TRBD1 matches at 7 bases. The J segment lost 7 bases and the V segment lost 5 bases, leaving 2 bases of the junction unmatched. Germline CDR1 DFQATT, CDR2 SNEGSKA (reference sequence). This CDR3 comprises 11 residues. The CDR3 nucleotides are TGCAGTGCTCGACAGGGTAACACCATATATTTT. It specifies CSARQGNTIYF.

This chain links TRBV12-3 or TRBV12-4 with TRBJ2-5, with D perhaps matching TRBD1 (6 bases). This CDR3 spans 13 amino acids. V was cut by 0 bases and J by 10 bases, with 12 bases left in between. This CDR3 reads CASSLAARGIQYF. The DNA for the CDR3 is TGTGCCAGCAGTTTAGCGGCCAGGGGCATCCAGTACTTC.

V and J are TRBV30 and TRBJ2-3; 7 bases agree with TRBD2. This CDR3 has 15 residues. CDR1 is GTSNPN and CDR2 is SVGIG in the germline V gene (reference sequence). V lost 2 bases and J lost 2; bases outside the gene matches: 7. This chain's CDR3 is CAWSLLAGLTDTQYF. For the CDR3, the DNA is TGTGCCTGGAGTTTATTAGCGGGTCTCACAGATACGCAGTATTTT.

This chain joins TRBV7-2 and TRBJ2-1; 8 positions match TRBD2. The germline V gene has CDR1 SGHTA and CDR2 FQGNSA. This CDR3 has 15 amino acids. The V segment lost 4 bases and the J segment 12 bases; nucleotides outside the gene matches: 14. The CDR3 loop is CASSSDLLAVSTQFF. Here the CDR3 DNA reads TGTGCCAGCAGCTCCGACCTACTAGCGGTCAGCACGCAGTTCTTC.

The CDR3 region has the DNA TGTGCCAGCAGGTTGGGGAGTTCCTACAATGAGCAGTTCTTC. It specifies CASRLGSSYNEQFF. The chain links TRBV6-5 to TRBJ2-1, with a tentative D call TRBD2 (5 bases). There are 14 residues in the CDR3. V lost 6 bases and J lost 1, with 10 bases in between. Germline CDR1 reads MNHEY; CDR2 reads SVGAGI.

The V and J genes are TRBV18 and TRBJ2-7; 8 bases match TRBD1. Germline values: CDR1 KGHSH, CDR2 LQKENI. The CDR3 is 14 residues long. J gave up 0 bases and V 5 bases, and 3 bases lay outside the gene matches. The CDR3 DNA sequence: TGTGCCAGCTCAACCGGGACAGGCTCCTACGAGCAGTACTTC. Translating it yields CASSTGTGSYEQYF.

The V gene is TRBV6-6, the J gene TRBJ2-7, with a possible D match to TRBD2 (5 bases). The V end was cut by 4 bases, the J end by 6 bases, with 16 bases between. In germline, CDR1 is MNHNY, CDR2 SVGAGI (reference sequence). The CDR3 has 14 amino acids. CDR3 sequence reads: CASSLGEGWGEQYF. The CDR3 DNA is TGTGCCAGCAGTTTGGGAGAGGGATGGGGCGAGCAGTACTTC.

This sequence joins TRBV30 and TRBJ2-3, with 7 bases fitting TRBD2. The V and J ends lost 3 bases and 6 bases, in that order; junction bases with no gene match: 21. The CDR3 is made up of 18 amino acids. Germline assignment: CDR1 GTSNPN and CDR2 SVGIG (reference sequence). In DNA form, the CDR3 reads TGTGCCTGGAGAAGTTGGAGGCAGATCGAGCGGGGTGGGGATACGCAGTATTTT. It encodes CAWRSWRQIERGGDTQYF.

The chain combines TRBV6-5 with TRBJ1-3; perhaps TRBD1 as D (6 bases). CDR3 length equals 15 residues. V was shortened by 8 bases and J by 2 bases, with 16 bases between the two germline ends. CDR1 is MNHEY, CDR2 SVGAGI, per germline. The CDR3 coding sequence is TGTGCCAGCCTACGTTCCCACAGGGCTGGAAACACCATATATTTT. Its protein is CASLRSHRAGNTIYF.

DNA for the CDR3: TGTGCCAGCAGCCAAACTAGCGGGTCTCCGGGGGAGACCCAGTACTTC. It specifies CASSQTSGSPGETQYF. V gene TRBV3-1 (or the pseudogene TRBV3-2) combines with J gene TRBJ2-5; 9 bases are shared with TRBD2. J lost 5 bases, V lost 2 bases, and 9 bases had no gene match. CDR1 LGHDT and CDR2 YNNKEL come from the germline V gene (reference sequence). The CDR3 loop spans 16 amino acids.

The chain carries TRBV28 and TRBJ2-5; TRBD2 might be the D (6 bases). The CDR3 extends over 17 amino acids. The V gene's germline CDR1 is MDHEN and CDR2 SYDVKM. Deletions cut 6 bases from V and 2 bases from J, with 22 bases between. CDR3 sequence (DNA): TGTGCCAGCAGCTCCGGACTACGCGGGAAAAGACAAGAGACCCAGTACTTC. Its protein is CASSSGLRGKRQETQYF.

The J gene is TRBJ1-1, the V gene TRBV6-5; D call uncertain. The germline V gene encodes CDR1 MNHEY and CDR2 SVGAGI. The CDR3 consists of 13 residues. V was trimmed by 4 bases and J by 7 bases, leaving 13 bases between them. DNA for the CDR3: TGTGCCAGCAGTTTTAACCACTTTGGTGAAGCTTTCTTT. It encodes CASSFNHFGEAFF.

This sequence joins TRBV19 and TRBJ1-1; D remains unclear. CDR3 length equals 13 residues. Germline V gives CDR1 LNHDA, CDR2 SQIVND (reference sequence). The ends were cut back, 6 bases at V and 0 bases at J, with 8 bases in the middle. CDR3 DNA: TGTGCCAGTAGCCGGAGACTGAACACTGAAGCTTTCTTT. It is translated as CASSRRLNTEAFF.

This clone has ten or more counts. The chain employs TRBV10-3 and TRBJ2-3; 8 nucleotides agree with TRBD2. Germline V gene sequence: CDR1 ENHRY, CDR2 SYGVKD. The V segment lost 6 bases and the J segment 4 bases; nucleotides outside the gene matches: 9. This CDR3 is built from 15 residues. This chain's CDR3 is CAISTGTSDSDTQYF. For the CDR3, the DNA is TGTGCCATCAGCACCGGGACTAGTGACTCAGATACGCAGTATTTT.

The rearrangement uses TRBV19 and TRBJ2-5; the D is unclear. Trimming removed 6 bases from V and 0 bases from J, with 14 bases in between. Germline values: CDR1 LNHDA, CDR2 SQIVND (reference sequence). This CDR3 contains 15 residues. CDR3 sequence reads: CASSPREAYQETQYF. CDR3 in DNA: TGTGCCAGTAGCCCAAGAGAGGCATACCAAGAGACCCAGTACTTC.